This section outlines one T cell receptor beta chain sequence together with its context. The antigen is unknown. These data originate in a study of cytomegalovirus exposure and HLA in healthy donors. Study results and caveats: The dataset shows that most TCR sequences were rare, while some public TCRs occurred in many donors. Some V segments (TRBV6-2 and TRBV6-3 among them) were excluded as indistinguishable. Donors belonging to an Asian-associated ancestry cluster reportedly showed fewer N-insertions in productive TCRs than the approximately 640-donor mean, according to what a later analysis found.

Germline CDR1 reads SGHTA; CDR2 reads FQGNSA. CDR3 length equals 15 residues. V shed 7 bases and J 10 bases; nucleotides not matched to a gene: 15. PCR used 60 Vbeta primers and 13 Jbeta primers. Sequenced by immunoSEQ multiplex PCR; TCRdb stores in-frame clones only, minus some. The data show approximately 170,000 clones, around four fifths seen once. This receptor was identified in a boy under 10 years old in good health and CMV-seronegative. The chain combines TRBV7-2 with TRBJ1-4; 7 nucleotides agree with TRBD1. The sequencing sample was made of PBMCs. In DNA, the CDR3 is TGTGCCAGCAACCAGGGGGAAGGACAGAGGGGAAAACTGTTTTTT. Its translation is CASNQGEGQRGKLFF.